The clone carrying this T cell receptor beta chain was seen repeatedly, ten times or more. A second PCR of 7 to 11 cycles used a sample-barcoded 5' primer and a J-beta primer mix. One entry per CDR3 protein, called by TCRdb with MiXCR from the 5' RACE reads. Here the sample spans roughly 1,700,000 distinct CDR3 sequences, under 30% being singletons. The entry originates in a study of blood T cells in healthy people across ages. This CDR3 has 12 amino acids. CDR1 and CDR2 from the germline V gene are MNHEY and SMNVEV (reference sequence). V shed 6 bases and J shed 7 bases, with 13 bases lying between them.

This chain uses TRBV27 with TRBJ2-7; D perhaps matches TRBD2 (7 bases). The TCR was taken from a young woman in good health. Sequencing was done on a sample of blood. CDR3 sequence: CASRKQGGEQYF. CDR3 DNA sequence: TGTGCCAGCAGGAAACAGGGAGGGGAGCAGTACTTC.